This T cell receptor beta chain was identified in a study of CXCR3-negative and CXCR3-positive naive CD8 T cells. About the study: Roughly 130 million TRB reads in total, about 1.5 +/- 0.3 million per library.

CDR3 size: 16 residues. CDR1 SGHRS and CDR2 YFSETQ come from the germline V gene. The method, 5' RACE with UMI labels, was used to prepare the TRB cDNA libraries. TCRdb reprocessed the 5' RACE reads and reports one entry per CDR3 protein, with no DNA. The sample table includes 100,000 to 150,000 distinct CDR3 sequences. Concerning this clonotype: As yet, its antigen is unknown.

CD45RO-CCR7+CD27+CD95- was the phenotype of naive CD8+ T cells. Study conclusions and caveats: Sequencing showed both naive subsets with comparably high diversity, and memory CD8+ cells much lower. Researchers report that CXCR3-positive naive cells carry more hydrophobic TRB CDR3s than CXCR3-negative naive cells.

This rearrangement joins TRBV5-1 to TRBJ2-7; TCRdb selects TRBD2, and the lack of DNA leaves this call unchecked. The clonotype comes from a human donor in good health. Some clones in this sample may be carry-over from other donors' samples. Material for sequencing was naive CXCR3+ CD8+ T cells from blood. As to subset: CD45RO-CCR7+CD27+CD95- naive CD8+ T cells expressing CXCR3 (TNR3+). The CDR3 protein is CASSFVGPGEGYEQYF.